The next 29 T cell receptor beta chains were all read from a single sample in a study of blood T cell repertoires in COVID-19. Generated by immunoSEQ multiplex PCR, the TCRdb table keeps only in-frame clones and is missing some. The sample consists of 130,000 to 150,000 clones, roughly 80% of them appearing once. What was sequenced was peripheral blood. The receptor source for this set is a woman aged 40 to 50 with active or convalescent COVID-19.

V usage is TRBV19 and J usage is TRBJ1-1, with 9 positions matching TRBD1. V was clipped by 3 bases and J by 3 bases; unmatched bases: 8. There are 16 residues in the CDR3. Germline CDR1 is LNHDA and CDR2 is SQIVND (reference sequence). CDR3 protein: CASSIDPDRGDTEAFF. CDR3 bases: TGTGCCAGTAGTATCGATCCGGACAGGGGTGACACTGAAGCTTTCTTT.

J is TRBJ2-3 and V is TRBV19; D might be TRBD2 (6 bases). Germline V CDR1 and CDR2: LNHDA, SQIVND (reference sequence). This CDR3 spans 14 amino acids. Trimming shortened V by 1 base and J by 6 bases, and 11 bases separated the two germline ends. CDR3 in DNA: TGTGCCAGTAGTATAGCCGGGACTCGGGATACGCAGTATTTT. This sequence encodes CASSIAGTRDTQYF.

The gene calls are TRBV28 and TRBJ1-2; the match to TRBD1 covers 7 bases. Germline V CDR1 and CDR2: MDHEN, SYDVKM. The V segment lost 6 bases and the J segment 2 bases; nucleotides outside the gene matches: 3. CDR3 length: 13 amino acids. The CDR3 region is CASRRQGNYGYTF. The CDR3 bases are TGTGCCAGCAGAAGACAGGGAAACTATGGCTACACCTTC.

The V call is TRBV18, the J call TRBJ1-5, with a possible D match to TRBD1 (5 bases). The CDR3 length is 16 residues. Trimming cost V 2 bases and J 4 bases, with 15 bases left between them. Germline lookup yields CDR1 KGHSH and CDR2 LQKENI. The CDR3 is CASSPMQGGSNQPQHF. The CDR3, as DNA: TGTGCCAGCTCACCAATGCAGGGAGGGTCAAATCAGCCCCAGCATTTT.

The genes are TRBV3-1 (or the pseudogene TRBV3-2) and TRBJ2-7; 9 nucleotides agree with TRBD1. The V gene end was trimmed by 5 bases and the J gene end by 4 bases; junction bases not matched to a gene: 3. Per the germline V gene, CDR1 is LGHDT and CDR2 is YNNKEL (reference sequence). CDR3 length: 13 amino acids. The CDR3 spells CASSFDRGYEQYF. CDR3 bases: TGTGCCAGCAGCTTCGACAGGGGGTACGAGCAGTACTTC.

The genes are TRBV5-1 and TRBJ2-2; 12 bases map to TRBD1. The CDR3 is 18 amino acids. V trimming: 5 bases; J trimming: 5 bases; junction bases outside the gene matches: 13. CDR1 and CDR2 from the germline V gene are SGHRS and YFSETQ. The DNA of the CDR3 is TGCGCCAGCAGTTCCGGGACAGGGGGCGCGGGACGGACCGGGGAGCTGTTTTTT. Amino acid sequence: CASSSGTGGAGRTGELFF.

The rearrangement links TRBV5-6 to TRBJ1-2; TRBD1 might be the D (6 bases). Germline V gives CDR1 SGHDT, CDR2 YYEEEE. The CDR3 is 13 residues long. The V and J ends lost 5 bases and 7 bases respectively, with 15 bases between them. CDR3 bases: TGTGCCAGCAGTGACAGGTTGCCGGGTGGCTACACCTTC. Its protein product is CASSDRLPGGYTF. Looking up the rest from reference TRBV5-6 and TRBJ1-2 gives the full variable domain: DAGVTQSPTHLIKTRGQQVTLRCSPKSGHDTVSWYQQALGQGPQFIFQYYEEEERQRGNFPDRFSGHQFPNYSSELNVNALLLGDSALYLCASSDRLPGGYTFGSGTRLTVV.

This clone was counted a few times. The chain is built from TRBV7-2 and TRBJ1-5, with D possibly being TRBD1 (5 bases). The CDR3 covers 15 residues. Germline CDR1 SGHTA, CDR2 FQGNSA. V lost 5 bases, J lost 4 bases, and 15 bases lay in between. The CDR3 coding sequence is TGTGCCAGCAGCCCCCAGGGTTCGCTGAATCAGCCCCAGCATTTT. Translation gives CASSPQGSLNQPQHF. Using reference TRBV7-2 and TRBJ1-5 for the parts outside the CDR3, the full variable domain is GAGVSQSPSNKVTEKGKDVELRCDPISGHTALYWYRQSLGQGLEFLIYFQGNSAPDKSGLPSDRFSAERTGGSVSTLTIQRTQQEDSAVYLCASSPQGSLNQPQHFGDGTRLSIL.

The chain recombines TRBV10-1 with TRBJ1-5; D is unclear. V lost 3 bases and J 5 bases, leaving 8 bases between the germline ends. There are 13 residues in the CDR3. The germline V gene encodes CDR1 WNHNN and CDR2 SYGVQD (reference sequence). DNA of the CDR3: TGCGCCAGCAGTGAATCGGGATATCAGCCCCAGCATTTT. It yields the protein CASSESGYQPQHF.

In nucleotides, the CDR3 is TGTGCCACCAGTGATTACGGACTAGCGCCCAGCACAGATACGCAGTATTTT. Amino acid sequence: CATSDYGLAPSTDTQYF. This chain uses TRBV24-1 with TRBJ2-3, with 9 bases aligning to TRBD2. V lost 2 bases, J lost 0 bases, and 5 bases stayed unmatched. The CDR3 consists of 17 residues. Looked up from germline, CDR1 is KGHDR and CDR2 is SFDVKD.

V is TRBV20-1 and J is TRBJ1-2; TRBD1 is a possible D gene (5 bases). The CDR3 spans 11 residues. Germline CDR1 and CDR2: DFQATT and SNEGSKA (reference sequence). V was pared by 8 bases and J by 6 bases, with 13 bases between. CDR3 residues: CSTGIGNGYTF. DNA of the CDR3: TGCAGTACAGGAATAGGAAATGGCTACACCTTC.

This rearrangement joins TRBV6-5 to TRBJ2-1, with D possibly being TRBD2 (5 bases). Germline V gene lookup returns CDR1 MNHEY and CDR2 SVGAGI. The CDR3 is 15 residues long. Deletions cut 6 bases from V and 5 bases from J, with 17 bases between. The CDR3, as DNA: TGTGCCAGCAGGGTTGTGCGGGTGGTAGACAATGAGCAGTTCTTC. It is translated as CASRVVRVVDNEQFF.

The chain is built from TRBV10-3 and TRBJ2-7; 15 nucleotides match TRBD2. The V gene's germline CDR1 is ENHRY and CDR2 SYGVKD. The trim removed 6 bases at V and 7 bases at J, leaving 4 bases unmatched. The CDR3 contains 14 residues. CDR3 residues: CAISGLAGGGEQYF. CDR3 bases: TGTGCCATCAGCGGACTAGCGGGAGGGGGGGAGCAGTACTTC.

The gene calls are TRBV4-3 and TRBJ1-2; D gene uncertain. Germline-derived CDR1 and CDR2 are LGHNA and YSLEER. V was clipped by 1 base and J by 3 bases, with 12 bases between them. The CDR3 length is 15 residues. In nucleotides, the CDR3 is TGCGCCAGCAGCCAAGCCTTAGTAGCAGACTATGGCTACACCTTC. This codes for CASSQALVADYGYTF.

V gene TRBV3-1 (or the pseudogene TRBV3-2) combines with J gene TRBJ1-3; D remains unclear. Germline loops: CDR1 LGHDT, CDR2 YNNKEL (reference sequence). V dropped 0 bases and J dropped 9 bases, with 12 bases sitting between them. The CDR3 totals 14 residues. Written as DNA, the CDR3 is TGTGCCAGCAGCCAAGAAGGAAGGCGGGGCACCATATATTTT. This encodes CASSQEGRRGTIYF.

DNA for the CDR3: TGTGCCAGCAGTGCAGGTTCTGGAAACACCATATATTTT. This translates into CASSAGSGNTIYF. The V call is TRBV12-3 or TRBV12-4, the J call TRBJ1-3; D not certain. V lost 5 bases and J 1 base, leaving 6 bases between the germline ends. The CDR3 is made up of 13 amino acids.

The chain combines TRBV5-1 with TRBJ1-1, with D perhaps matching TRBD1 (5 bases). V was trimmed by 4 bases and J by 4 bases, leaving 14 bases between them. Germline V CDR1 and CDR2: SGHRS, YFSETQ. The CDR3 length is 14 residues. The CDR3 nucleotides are TGCGCCAGCAGCGTAGACAGCCAACCCACTGAAGCTTTCTTT. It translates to CASSVDSQPTEAFF. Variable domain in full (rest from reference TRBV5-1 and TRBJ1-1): KAGVTQTPRYLIKTRGQQVTLSCSPISGHRSVSWYQQTPGQGLQFLFEYFSETQRNKGNFPGRFSGRQFSNSRSEMNVSTLELGDSALYLCASSVDSQPTEAFFGQGTRLTVV.

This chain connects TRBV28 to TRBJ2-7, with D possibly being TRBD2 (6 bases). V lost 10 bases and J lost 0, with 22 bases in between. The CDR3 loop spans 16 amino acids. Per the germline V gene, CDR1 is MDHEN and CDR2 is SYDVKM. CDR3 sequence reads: CATKSLRELSSYEQYF. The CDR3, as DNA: TGTGCCACCAAGAGCCTTCGGGAGTTAAGCTCCTACGAGCAGTACTTC. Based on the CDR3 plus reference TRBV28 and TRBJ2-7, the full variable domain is DVKVTQSSRYLVKRTGEKVFLECVQDMDHENMFWYRQDPGLGLRLIYFSYDVKMKEKGDIPEGYSVSREKKERFSLILESASTNQTSMYLCATKSLRELSSYEQYFGPGTRLTVT.

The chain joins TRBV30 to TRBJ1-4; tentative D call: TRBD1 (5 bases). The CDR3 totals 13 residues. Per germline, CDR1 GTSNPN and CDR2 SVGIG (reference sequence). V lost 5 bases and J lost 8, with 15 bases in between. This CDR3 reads CAWGGLPGEKLFF. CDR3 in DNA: TGTGCCTGGGGGGGACTCCCGGGAGAAAAACTGTTTTTT.

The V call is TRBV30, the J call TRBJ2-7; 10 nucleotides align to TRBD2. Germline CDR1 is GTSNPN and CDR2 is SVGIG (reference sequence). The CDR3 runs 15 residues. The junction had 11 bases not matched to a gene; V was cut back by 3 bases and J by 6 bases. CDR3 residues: CAWRKREGPSTEQYF. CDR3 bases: TGTGCCTGGAGGAAGCGGGAGGGCCCCTCGACCGAGCAGTACTTC.

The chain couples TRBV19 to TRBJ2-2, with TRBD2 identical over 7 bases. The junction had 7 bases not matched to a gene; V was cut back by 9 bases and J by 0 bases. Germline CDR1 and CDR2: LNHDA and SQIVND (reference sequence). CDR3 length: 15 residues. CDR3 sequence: CASRGDLTNTGELFF. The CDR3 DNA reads TGTGCCAGCCGGGGGGACTTAACGAACACCGGGGAGCTGTTTTTT.

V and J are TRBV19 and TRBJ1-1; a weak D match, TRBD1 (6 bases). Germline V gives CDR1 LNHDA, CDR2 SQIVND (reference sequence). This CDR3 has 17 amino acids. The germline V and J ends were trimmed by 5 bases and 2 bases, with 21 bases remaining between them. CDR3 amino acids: CASSSFGTLYLNTEAFF. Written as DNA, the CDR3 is TGTGCCAGTAGTTCATTCGGGACACTATACCTAAACACTGAAGCTTTCTTT.

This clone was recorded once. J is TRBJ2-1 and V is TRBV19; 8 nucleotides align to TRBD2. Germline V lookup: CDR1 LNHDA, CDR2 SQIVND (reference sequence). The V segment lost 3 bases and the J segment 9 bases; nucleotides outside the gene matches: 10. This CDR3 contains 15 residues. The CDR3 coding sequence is TGTGCCAGTAGTATGGGGTCAAGCGGGAGAGGTGAGCAGTTCTTC. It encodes CASSMGSSGRGEQFF.

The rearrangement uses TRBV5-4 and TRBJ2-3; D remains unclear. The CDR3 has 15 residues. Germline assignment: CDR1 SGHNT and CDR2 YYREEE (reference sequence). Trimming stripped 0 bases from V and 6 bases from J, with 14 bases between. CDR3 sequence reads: CASSLDRSRSDTQYF. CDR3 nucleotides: TGTGCCAGCAGCTTGGACCGATCCCGGAGCGATACGCAGTATTTT.

The CDR3 DNA reads TGTGCCAGCAGCCCAGGGGGGACAGGAATTGCCTACGAGCAGTACTTC. Protein sequence: CASSPGGTGIAYEQYF. This chain joins TRBV7-2 and TRBJ2-7, with 8 bases fitting TRBD1. The length of the CDR3 is 16 residues. Unmatched junction bases numbered 11, after V lost 5 bases and J lost 2 bases. Germline V CDR1 and CDR2: SGHTA, FQGNSA.

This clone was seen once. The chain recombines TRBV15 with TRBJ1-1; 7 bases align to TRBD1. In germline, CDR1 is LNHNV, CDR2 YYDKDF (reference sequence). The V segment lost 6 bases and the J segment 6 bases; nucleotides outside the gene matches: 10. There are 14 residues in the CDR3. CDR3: CATSYRGLFAEAFF. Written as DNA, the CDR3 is TGTGCCACCAGTTATAGGGGGCTATTTGCTGAAGCTTTCTTT.

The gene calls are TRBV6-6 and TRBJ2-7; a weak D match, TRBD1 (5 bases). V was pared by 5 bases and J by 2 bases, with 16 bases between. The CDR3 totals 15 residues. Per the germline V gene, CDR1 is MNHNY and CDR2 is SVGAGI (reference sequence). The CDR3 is CASSTTDRLTYEQYF. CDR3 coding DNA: TGTGCCAGCAGTACTACCGACAGATTAACCTACGAGCAGTACTTC.

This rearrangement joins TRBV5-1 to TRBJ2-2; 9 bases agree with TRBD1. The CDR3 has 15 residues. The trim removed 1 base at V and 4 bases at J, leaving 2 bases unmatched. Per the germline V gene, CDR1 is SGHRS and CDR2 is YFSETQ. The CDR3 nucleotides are TGCGCCAGCAGCTTGTCGACAGGGGGCACCGGGGAGCTGTTTTTT. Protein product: CASSLSTGGTGELFF.

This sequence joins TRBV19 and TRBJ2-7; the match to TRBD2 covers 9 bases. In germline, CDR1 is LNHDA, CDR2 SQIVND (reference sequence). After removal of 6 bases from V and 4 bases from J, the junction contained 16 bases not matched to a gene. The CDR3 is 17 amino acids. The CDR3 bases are TGTGCCAGTAGCCCCCGAGACGGTCTAGCGGGGATATACGAGCAGTACTTC. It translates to CASSPRDGLAGIYEQYF.